This TCR beta chain was captured in a study of OX40 agonist ivuxolimab in advanced cancers. Study results and caveats: The study did not work out the antigen specificity of the expanded peripheral T cells.

Data came from immunoSEQ multiplex PCR; TCRdb stores just in-frame clones and leaves some out. The sample has around 99,000 clones; around 87% are singletons. As concerns this clone: Its matching antigen is unknown.

Trimming shortened V by 5 bases and J by 6 bases, and 17 bases separated the two germline ends. CDR3 size: 15 residues. CDR1 is MDHEN, CDR2 SYDVKM, per germline. Sequencing used CD4+ or CD8+ T cells sorted from blood, obtained in a trial of the OX40 agonist ivuxolimab. The clonotype originates from an adult with an advanced solid tumor such as melanoma, head and neck, liver or kidney cancer. The chain couples TRBV28 to TRBJ1-5; a weak D match, TRBD1 (6 bases). As DNA, the CDR3 is TGTGCCAGCAGTCAAAGCAGGGGACCCTCTCAGCCCCAGCATTTT. This gives the protein CASSQSRGPSQPQHF.